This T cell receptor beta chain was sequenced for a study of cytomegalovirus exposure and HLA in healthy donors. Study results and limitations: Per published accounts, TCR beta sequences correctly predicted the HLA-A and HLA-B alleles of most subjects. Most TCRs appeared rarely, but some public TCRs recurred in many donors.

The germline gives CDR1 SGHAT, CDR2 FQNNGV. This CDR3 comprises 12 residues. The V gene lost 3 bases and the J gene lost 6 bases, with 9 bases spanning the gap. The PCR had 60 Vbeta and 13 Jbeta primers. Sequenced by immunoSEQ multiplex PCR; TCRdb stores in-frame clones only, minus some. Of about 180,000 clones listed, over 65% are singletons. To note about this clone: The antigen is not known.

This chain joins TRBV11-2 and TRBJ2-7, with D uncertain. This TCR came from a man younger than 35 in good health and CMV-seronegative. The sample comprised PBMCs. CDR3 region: CASSFLPGEQYF. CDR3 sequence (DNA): TGTGCCAGCAGCTTTCTGCCCGGCGAGCAGTACTTC.